A single T cell receptor (beta chain) is shown here with its context. This clonotype has just one count. No antigen is known for it. Qualities for individual bases were not recorded, and no much larger clone is one base off. A single read is weak support. Libraries of naive CD8 T cells were built from approximately 20,000 to 1,000,000 sorted cells, with 10%, 30% or 50% of the purified RNA used. Naive CD8 T cells, defined as CD8+CD4-CCR7+CD45RA+, were FACS-sorted into RLT Plus buffer on a BD FACSAria II. Detection sensitivity was tested by spiking Jurkat RNA equal to some 10 TCR copies' worth into samples containing 20,000-1,000,000 naive CD8 T cells. Enrichment of CD8 T cells was performed with RosetteSep CD8+ T Cell Enrichment Cocktail and Ficoll-Paque, after which ACK red cell lysis was carried out. The sample is drawn from a study of molecular identifiers for immune sequencing clone quantification (dated by TCRdb to the late 2010s). Regarding the study in general: For a replicate experiment, RNA from roughly 18,000 or 92,000 naive CD8 T cells was divided into five aliquots, and four of the five aliquots were sequenced. This methods study used CD8 T cells to benchmark TCR RNA copy counting and molecular-identifier clustering-based TCR repertoire sequencing (MIDCIRS). Here is what the overall study found, with its caveats: Spiked-in Jurkat TCR RNA equal to a single cell's worth was reported to be detectable even within 1,100,000 naive CD8 T cells. Highly expanded clone sizes could be underestimated if identical TCR molecules share a barcode. In CMV-specific effector cells, over 97% of molecules were held by clones above 20 RNA copies, whereas under 1% of molecules were held by such clones in naive cells. The naive libraries included spiked-in Jurkat TCR RNA (around 10 copies' worth), and this RNA is not part of the donor repertoire. Modeling indicated 2.5 to 3 TCR RNA copies recovered per cell, compared with 9 to 10 by digital PCR, which implies a capture efficiency of around 31%. When barcode sub-clustering was not used, chimeric consensus sequences inflated TCR diversity, with chimeras reaching as high as 47%.

Library construction relied on PCR. TCRdb shows the sequencer as Illumina HiSeq 4000. Bulk TCR libraries were made following a previously described method, with the TCR primers given in Table S5. Purification of total RNA was performed with the Qiagen AllPrep DNA/RNA kit. Before any analysis, reads coming from multiple sequencing runs of the same library were combined into one pool. Turning to the authors' computational methods: Only reads with exact TCR constant sequence were kept, trimmed to 150 nt, and grouped by their 12-nt molecular barcodes. Within each barcode group, reads were sub-clustered at a 15% Levenshtein threshold, and quality-weighted consensus sequences were built per RNA molecule. Non-functional sequences were excluded, and lower-count sequences lying one edit away from another sequence were also excluded. Barcode sub-clusters with fewer than 20% of the maximum read count were removed, based on fitting two negative binomial distributions. The public reads were reanalyzed by TCRdb: fastp trimming at Q25, MiXCR alignment, in-frame beta chains only. Rows matching on CDR3 protein sequence are summarized as one entry with the most common DNA and genes. TCRdb's processing, not the authors', yielded these V and J calls. This sample comprises fewer than 100,000 distinct CDR3 sequences, 21% of them detected only once. The ten largest clones take up about 1% of the sample.

Its CDR3 holds 18 amino acids, cysteine through phenylalanine. Just the 54-base CDR3 DNA is kept, in frame starting at base 1. CDR1 is given as DFQATT and CDR2 as SNEGSKA, both from the germline V gene (reference sequence). The receptor comes from a human donor in good health. Some libraries in this study had Jurkat cell RNA spiked in. Source material: naive CD8+ T cells from blood, with Jurkat cell RNA spiked in. Per the publication, the cell subset or site label means: FACS-sorted CD8+CD4-CCR7+CD45RA+ naive T cells. The rearranged segments are TRBV20-1 and TRBJ2-7, and 9 junctional nucleotides match TRBD2. CDR3 region: CREVVLAGLQDATEEQYF. Read as DNA, the sequence is TGCAGAGAAGTGGTCCTAGCGGGACTCCAGGACGCCACTGAAGAGCAGTACTTC.